These 17 T cell receptor beta chains were all obtained from the same sample, sequenced in a study of shared clonotypes between healthy human individuals. Assay used: immunoSEQ multiplex PCR; TCRdb lists only in-frame clones, some missing. The sample contains 740,000 or so clones, about three quarters of which appear only once. Sequencing used memory CD4+ T cells sorted from blood. Subset given: CD45RA-negative fraction. These receptors were obtained from a young woman in good health.

The sample holds a few counts of this clone. CDR3 DNA sequence: TGTGCCAGTAGTATAGACTCCTCACTAGCGGGAGGGCGTCCGACCCAGTACTTC. This sequence encodes CASSIDSSLAGGRPTQYF. The chain couples TRBV19 to TRBJ2-5; 13 positions agree with TRBD2. Germline V gives CDR1 LNHDA, CDR2 SQIVND (reference sequence). This CDR3 is 18 amino acids long. With 0 bases clipped from V and 7 bases from J, the junction kept 11 bases outside the gene matches. Combining the CDR3 with reference TRBV19 and TRBJ2-5 gives the whole variable domain DGGITQSPKYLFRKEGQNVTLSCEQNLNHDAMYWYRQDPGQGLRLIYYSQIVNDFQKGDIAEGYSVSREKKESFPLTVTSAQKNPTAFYLCASSIDSSLAGGRPTQYFGPGTRLLVL.

The chain is built from TRBV9 and TRBJ2-7, with 7 bases aligning to TRBD1. V lost 4 bases and J lost 3; bases outside the gene matches: 4. From germline, CDR1 is SGDLS and CDR2 YYNGEE. The CDR3 length is 13 residues. The CDR3 spells CASSKRTGYEQYF. CDR3 bases: TGTGCCAGCAGCAAGCGGACAGGCTACGAGCAGTACTTC. The whole variable domain, filled in from reference TRBV9 and TRBJ2-7, reads DSGVTQTPKHLITATGQRVTLRCSPRSGDLSVYWYQQSLDQGLQFLIQYYNGEERAKGNILERFSAQQFPDLHSELNLSSLELGDSALYFCASSKRTGYEQYFGPGTRLTVT.

This clone was counted a few times. This sequence joins TRBV29-1 and TRBJ2-1; 11 bases are shared with TRBD2. The germline V gene encodes CDR1 SQVTM and CDR2 ANQGSEA. V trimming: 7 bases; J trimming: 6 bases; junction bases outside the gene matches: 5. CDR3 size: 13 residues. The CDR3 DNA sequence: TGCAGCGCCACTAGCGGGAGTGTCAATGAGCAGTTCTTC. Its protein product is CSATSGSVNEQFF.

In this sample, this clone turned up once. The chain recombines TRBV6-5 with TRBJ1-1, with D unclear. Trimming pared 6 bases from V and 0 bases from J, leaving 11 bases between. The CDR3 runs to 14 residues. Germline CDR1 reads MNHEY; CDR2 reads SVGAGI. The CDR3 coding sequence is TGTGCCAGCAGCAGAGAAAGGGTGAACACTGAAGCTTTCTTT. This encodes CASSRERVNTEAFF.

The V and J genes are TRBV5-6 and TRBJ2-7; 9 positions agree with TRBD1. V was pared by 4 bases and J by 5 bases, with 19 bases of the junction left unmatched. This CDR3 contains 18 residues. Germline CDR1 SGHDT, CDR2 YYEEEE. CDR3 bases: TGTGCCAGCAGCGCCAAGGTGGGACAGGGTGGACTTTGGCACGAGCAGTACTTC. Translation gives CASSAKVGQGGLWHEQYF.

This clone was found many times. Other DNA sequences of this sample code for an identical CDR3. This chain uses TRBV15 with TRBJ2-1, with 7 nucleotides matching TRBD2. This CDR3 is 16 amino acids long. Per the germline V gene, CDR1 is LNHNV and CDR2 is YYDKDF (reference sequence). The trim removed 2 bases at V and 3 bases at J, leaving 7 bases unmatched. The CDR3 DNA reads as TGTGCCACCAGCAGAATCGGGGGGAGGAGCTACAATGAGCAGTTCTTC. This encodes CATSRIGGRSYNEQFF.

The CDR3 region has the DNA TGTGCCAGCTCAAACGGACGGGCCTACGAGCAGTACTTC. Protein: CASSNGRAYEQYF. The chain combines TRBV18 with TRBJ2-7; no definite D call. The germline V and J ends were trimmed by 5 bases and 2 bases, with 10 bases remaining between them. The CDR3 has 13 amino acids. Germline V gene data show CDR1 as KGHSH and CDR2 as LQKENI.

The V call is TRBV19, the J call TRBJ2-1; 8 nucleotides align to TRBD1. The germline gives CDR1 LNHDA, CDR2 SQIVND (reference sequence). Trimming at V came to 3 bases and at J to 3 bases, leaving 4 bases not matched to a gene. This CDR3 is 15 amino acids long. The DNA of the CDR3 is TGTGCCAGTAGTATTCAAGGACAGGGCTACAATGAGCAGTTCTTC. This gives the protein CASSIQGQGYNEQFF.

This CDR3 is CASSEARLVSEQFF. The CDR3 nucleotides are TGTGCCAGCAGCGAAGCCCGACTAGTCTCTGAGCAGTTCTTC. This chain joins TRBV5-4 and TRBJ2-1, with D perhaps TRBD2 (6 bases). Germline V gene lookup returns CDR1 SGHNT and CDR2 YYREEE (reference sequence). The CDR3 is 14 residues long. V dropped 4 bases and J dropped 9 bases, with 17 bases sitting between them.

In its sample, this clone was seen a few times. The genes are TRBV30 and TRBJ1-1, with 12 nucleotides matching TRBD1. The CDR3 has 16 amino acids. The germline V gene encodes CDR1 GTSNPN and CDR2 SVGIG (reference sequence). J gave up 0 bases and V 3 bases, and 5 bases lay outside the gene matches. The CDR3 sequence: CAWSGTGGLVNTEAFF. CDR3 DNA sequence: TGTGCCTGGAGCGGGACAGGGGGCTTAGTGAACACTGAAGCTTTCTTT.

The rearrangement joins TRBV25-1 to TRBJ1-5; D gene uncertain. Trimming shortened V by 4 bases and J by 4 bases, and 5 bases separated the two germline ends. Germline CDR1 is MGHDK and CDR2 is SYGVNS. The CDR3 is 12 residues long. DNA of the CDR3: TGTGCCAGCAGTGCGACTAATCAGCCCCAGCATTTT. This sequence encodes CASSATNQPQHF.

The rearrangement uses TRBV4-1 and TRBJ1-4; 7 bases are a match to TRBD1. J was trimmed by 8 bases and V by 2 bases; bases with no gene match: 5. The CDR3 is 14 amino acids. The germline V gene has CDR1 MGHRA and CDR2 YSYEKL. CDR3 sequence reads: CASSQQGGDEKLFF. The CDR3 DNA reads as TGCGCCAGCAGCCAACAGGGGGGAGACGAAAAACTGTTTTTT.

The V gene is TRBV30, the J gene TRBJ1-3, with D perhaps TRBD1 (5 bases). The CDR3 is 15 residues long. The V gene lost 2 bases and the J gene lost 4 bases, with 15 bases spanning the gap. Germline assignment: CDR1 GTSNPN and CDR2 SVGIG (reference sequence). The CDR3 protein is CAWSPGGSFGNTIYF. For the CDR3, the DNA is TGTGCCTGGAGTCCGGGGGGTAGTTTCGGAAACACCATATATTTT.

The chain links TRBV28 to TRBJ2-5, with 7 bases matching TRBD2. Trimming at V came to 4 bases and at J to 0 bases, leaving 2 bases not matched to a gene. This CDR3 spans 14 amino acids. Looked up from germline, CDR1 is MDHEN and CDR2 is SYDVKM. The CDR3 sequence is CASSWEGYQETQYF. Here the CDR3 DNA reads TGTGCCAGCAGTTGGGAGGGGTACCAAGAGACCCAGTACTTC.

The chain joins TRBV6-5 to TRBJ2-2; D call uncertain. Trimming removed 8 bases from V and 5 bases from J, with 9 bases in between. The CDR3 is 12 residues long. Germline V gene data show CDR1 as MNHEY and CDR2 as SVGAGI. The CDR3 coding sequence is TGTGCCAGCTGGCGGTGGACCGGGGAGCTGTTTTTT. It codes for CASWRWTGELFF.

The chain is built from TRBV4-2 and TRBJ2-7, with TRBD2 identical over 8 bases. The CDR3 spans 15 residues. Germline V CDR1 and CDR2: LGHNA, YNFKEQ. The J segment lost 5 bases and the V segment lost 1 base, leaving 7 bases of the junction unmatched. CDR3 sequence reads: CASSQVGAGADEQYF. The CDR3 coding sequence is TGTGCCAGCAGCCAAGTGGGAGCGGGAGCGGACGAGCAGTACTTC.

The CDR3 sequence is CASSAGRSTGELFF. The CDR3 region has the DNA TGTGCCAGCAGCGCAGGCCGGAGCACCGGGGAGCTGTTTTTT. The chain links TRBV5-4 to TRBJ2-2; D is undetermined. The CDR3 length is 14 residues. With 4 bases removed from V and 4 bases from J, the gap between germline ends came to 11 bases. Germline V gene lookup returns CDR1 SGHNT and CDR2 YYREEE (reference sequence).